The 30 T cell receptor beta chains in this list originate from one sample, sequenced in a study of blood T cell repertoires in COVID-19 (dated by TCRdb to the early 2020s). Libraries were prepared through the immunoSEQ multiplex PCR assay. The table was pulled from immuneACCESS by TCRdb, which kept in-frame rearrangements only. Such tables lose some clones; where checked, under half of the loss comes from unresolved V genes, and the rest has no known cause. The sample has roughly 75,000 clones on record, around 79% of them singletons. In total, the top ten clones hold approximately 10% of the sample. Input material: peripheral blood. These receptors all stem from a man aged 45 to 65 with acute or convalescent COVID-19.

V is TRBV12-5 and J is TRBJ2-1; TRBD2 aligns across 7 bases. CDR3 length: 11 residues. Germline V gene data show CDR1 as LGHNT and CDR2 as FRNRAP. The junction had 2 bases not matched to a gene; V was cut back by 0 bases and J by 15 bases. The CDR3 loop reads CASGLVAGWFF. Here the CDR3 DNA reads TGTGCTAGTGGTTTGGTAGCGGGGTGGTTCTTC.

This clone was seen just once. This chain joins TRBV10-2 and TRBJ1-2; TRBD1 is a possible D gene (6 bases). Germline V gives CDR1 WSHSY, CDR2 SAAADI. V lost 4 bases to trimming and J lost 2 bases, with 11 bases between them. This CDR3 has 14 amino acids. CDR3 sequence: CASSAAGANYGYTF. CDR3 sequence (DNA): TGCGCCAGCAGTGCTGCAGGGGCGAACTATGGCTACACCTTC.

This clone appeared a single time. The rearrangement joins TRBV27 to TRBJ2-3; TRBD1 aligns across 7 bases. V was pared by 5 bases and J by 3 bases, with 5 bases of the junction left unmatched. Germline values: CDR1 MNHEY, CDR2 SMNVEV (reference sequence). The CDR3 is 14 residues long. The CDR3: CASSRQGRTDTQYF. The CDR3 DNA reads as TGTGCCAGCAGTCGACAGGGACGGACAGATACGCAGTATTTT.

The chain carries TRBV20-1 and TRBJ2-7; 8 bases map to TRBD1. J lost 3 bases, V lost 6 bases, and 7 bases had no gene match. From germline, CDR1 is DFQATT and CDR2 SNEGSKA (reference sequence). The CDR3 runs to 13 residues. CDR3 nucleotides: TGCAGTGCCAGTACCACAGGGGGCTACGAGCAGTACTTC. It is translated as CSASTTGGYEQYF.

The genes are TRBV19 and TRBJ2-1; 12 bases match TRBD2. The CDR3 contains 15 residues. Looked up from germline, CDR1 is LNHDA and CDR2 is SQIVND (reference sequence). With 4 bases clipped from V and 7 bases from J, the junction kept 5 bases outside the gene matches. The CDR3 loop is CASSTTSGRRNEQFF. The CDR3 DNA sequence: TGTGCCAGTAGTACAACTAGCGGGAGGAGGAATGAGCAGTTCTTC.

This sequence joins TRBV6-2 or TRBV6-3 and TRBJ2-3; D possibly corresponds to TRBD1 (6 bases). The germline V gene has CDR1 MNHEY and CDR2 SVGEGT. The CDR3 consists of 15 residues. V was pared by 5 bases and J by 2 bases, with 14 bases between. The CDR3 reads CASSARTVTTDTQYF. CDR3 DNA: TGTGCCAGCAGTGCCCGGACAGTAACCACAGATACGCAGTATTTT.

This clone was recorded only once. The chain is built from TRBV3-1 (or the pseudogene TRBV3-2) and TRBJ2-1, with 7 bases lining up with TRBD2. V was pared by 2 bases and J by 0 bases, with 10 bases of the junction left unmatched. CDR3 length: 18 amino acids. Germline assignment: CDR1 LGHDT and CDR2 YNNKEL (reference sequence). DNA for the CDR3: TGTGCCAGCAGCCAAAAGTTGGGGGGAGGGGTCTCCTACAATGAGCAGTTCTTC. It yields the protein CASSQKLGGGVSYNEQFF.

This chain uses TRBV5-1 with TRBJ1-3; D remains unclear. CDR3 length equals 14 residues. The V and J ends lost 3 bases and 0 bases respectively, with 7 bases between them. Germline CDR1 is SGHRS and CDR2 is YFSETQ. DNA of the CDR3: TGCGCCAGCAGCTCCCAGTCCTCTGGAAACACCATATATTTT. It yields the protein CASSSQSSGNTIYF.

This sequence joins TRBV6-2 or TRBV6-3 and TRBJ1-1; 10 positions match TRBD1. The trim removed 2 bases at V and 0 bases at J, leaving 12 bases unmatched. The CDR3 sequence is 19 residues long. Germline V gene data show CDR1 as MNHEY and CDR2 as SVGEGT. CDR3 sequence: CASSYNGQGVFIMNTEAFF. The CDR3 nucleotides are TGTGCCAGCAGTTACAATGGACAGGGGGTTTTCATTATGAACACTGAAGCTTTCTTT.

The chain couples TRBV6-2 or TRBV6-3 to TRBJ1-5, with 7 positions matching TRBD1. Looked up from germline, CDR1 is MNHEY and CDR2 is SVGEGT. CDR3 length equals 14 residues. V was pared by 5 bases and J by 4 bases, with 5 bases of the junction left unmatched. For the CDR3, the DNA is TGTGCCAGCAGTAAACAGGGGTGGAATCAGCCCCAGCATTTT. Its protein product is CASSKQGWNQPQHF.

The chain links TRBV7-3 to TRBJ1-1, with TRBD1 matching over 11 bases. Germline CDR1 and CDR2: SGHTA and FQGTGA. J gave up 5 bases and V 5 bases, and 16 bases lay outside the gene matches. The CDR3 is made up of 18 amino acids. The CDR3 sequence: CASSPTPWLGQGATEAFF. In DNA form, the CDR3 reads TGTGCCAGCAGCCCAACCCCGTGGCTCGGACAGGGGGCTACTGAAGCTTTCTTT.

The CDR3 DNA follows: TGTGCCAGCAGAACGGGGACAGTTAATTCACCCCTCCACTTT. This sequence encodes CASRTGTVNSPLHF. V usage is TRBV7-2 and J usage is TRBJ1-6; 7 bases fit TRBD1. This CDR3 comprises 14 residues. The V and J ends lost 6 bases and 6 bases, in that order; junction bases with no gene match: 5. The germline V gene has CDR1 SGHTA and CDR2 FQGNSA.

This chain connects TRBV6-5 to TRBJ2-7; 8 bases fit TRBD1. The CDR3 is 12 amino acids. Losses at the gene ends were 10 bases for V and 2 bases for J; bases not matched to a gene: 4. Per germline, CDR1 MNHEY and CDR2 SVGAGI. CDR3 sequence: CATRTGTYEQYF. The DNA for the CDR3 is TGTGCCACTCGGACAGGGACCTACGAGCAGTACTTC.

V is TRBV5-1 and J is TRBJ2-1; TRBD1 agrees at 10 bases. With V trimmed by 4 bases and J by 0 bases, 7 bases remained unmatched. The CDR3 sequence is 17 residues long. CDR1 and CDR2 (germline): SGHRS, YFSETQ. The CDR3 is CASSRDRGPSSYNEQFF. Written as DNA, the CDR3 is TGCGCCAGCAGCCGGGACAGGGGTCCTAGCTCCTACAATGAGCAGTTCTTC. The full variable domain, completed using reference TRBV5-1 and TRBJ2-1, is KAGVTQTPRYLIKTRGQQVTLSCSPISGHRSVSWYQQTPGQGLQFLFEYFSETQRNKGNFPGRFSGRQFSNSRSEMNVSTLELGDSALYLCASSRDRGPSSYNEQFFGPGTRLTVL.

The chain has TRBV24-1 and TRBJ2-6; weak D call: TRBD1 (6 bases). Trimming cost V 3 bases and J 2 bases, with 10 bases left between them. This CDR3 has 16 amino acids. Germline V gene sequence: CDR1 KGHDR, CDR2 SFDVKD. The chain's CDR3 is CATSDVGGAGANVLTF. The CDR3 DNA sequence: TGTGCCACCAGTGATGTAGGGGGAGCTGGGGCCAACGTCCTGACTTTC.

The chain links TRBV9 to TRBJ2-7, with 12 bases fitting TRBD2. V shed 0 bases, J shed 2 bases, and the junction held 3 bases outside the gene matches. Germline lookup yields CDR1 SGDLS and CDR2 YYNGEE. CDR3 size: 16 residues. CDR3 in DNA: TGTGCCAGCAGCGTAGCACTAGCGGGAGGAACCTACGAGCAGTACTTC. The encoded protein is CASSVALAGGTYEQYF.

The genes are TRBV24-1 and TRBJ1-2; tentative D call: TRBD1 (6 bases). Germline CDR1 reads KGHDR; CDR2 reads SFDVKD. This CDR3 region has 20 residues. V was shortened by 12 bases and J by 2 bases, with 36 bases between the two germline ends. The CDR3: CAASSGDTTKHPNKNYGYTF. Here the CDR3 DNA reads TGTGCCGCCTCCTCAGGGGATACTACGAAACACCCCAACAAAAACTATGGCTACACCTTC.

This clone came up once. The chain links TRBV7-6 to TRBJ2-3, with D tentatively TRBD1 (5 bases). The germline V gene has CDR1 SGHVS and CDR2 FNYEAQ. V lost 0 bases and J lost 0, with 28 bases in between. CDR3 length: 22 amino acids. CDR3 amino acids: CASSLASGRGRTVPTSTDTQYF. CDR3 nucleotide sequence: TGTGCCAGCAGCTTAGCCAGTGGAAGGGGAAGGACCGTACCAACTAGCACAGATACGCAGTATTTT. The full variable domain, in which reference TRBV7-6 and TRBJ2-3 provide the parts outside the CDR3, is GAGVSQSPRYKVTKRGQDVALRCDPISGHVSLYWYRQALGQGPEFLTYFNYEAQQDKSGLPNDRFSAERPEGSISTLTIQRTEQRDSAMYRCASSLASGRGRTVPTSTDTQYFGPGTRLTVL.

A single count supports this clone. The rearrangement uses TRBV2 and TRBJ2-7; D may be TRBD1 (6 bases). The CDR3 spans 17 residues. Trimming cost V 7 bases and J 3 bases, with 25 bases left between them. Germline assignment: CDR1 SNHLY and CDR2 FYNNEI. CDR3 nucleotides: TGTGCCAGCACCTCCATGTTAGATTCGACAGGCTACTACGAGCAGTACTTC. Protein product: CASTSMLDSTGYYEQYF.

V gene TRBV7-9 combines with J gene TRBJ2-6; TRBD2 might be the D (6 bases). V gave up 5 bases and J gave up 0 bases, with 8 bases separating them. Germline CDR1 SEHNR, CDR2 FQNEAQ (reference sequence). The CDR3 consists of 15 residues. The CDR3 DNA reads as TGTGCCAGCAGCCCGACTAGCTCTGGGGCCAACGTCCTGACTTTC. Translating it yields CASSPTSSGANVLTF. Based on the CDR3 plus reference TRBV7-9 and TRBJ2-6, the full variable domain is DTGVSQNPRHKITKRGQNVTFRCDPISEHNRLYWYRQTLGQGPEFLTYFQNEAQLEKSRLLSDRFSAERPKGSFSTLEIQRTEQGDSAMYLCASSPTSSGANVLTFGAGSRLTVL.

The V and J genes are TRBV9 and TRBJ1-1; TRBD1 agrees at 7 bases. The J segment lost 1 base and the V segment lost 4 bases, leaving 7 bases of the junction unmatched. CDR1 and CDR2 from the germline V gene are SGDLS and YYNGEE. CDR3 size: 15 residues. CDR3 DNA sequence: TGTGCCAGCAGCCCGTTGACAGGGACGAACACTGAAGCTTTCTTT. It specifies CASSPLTGTNTEAFF. The full variable domain, in which reference TRBV9 and TRBJ1-1 provide the parts outside the CDR3, is DSGVTQTPKHLITATGQRVTLRCSPRSGDLSVYWYQQSLDQGLQFLIQYYNGEERAKGNILERFSAQQFPDLHSELNLSSLELGDSALYFCASSPLTGTNTEAFFGQGTRLTVV.

V is TRBV6-5 and J is TRBJ1-2; 7 bases match TRBD1. The CDR3 sequence is 14 residues long. Germline V gene data show CDR1 as MNHEY and CDR2 as SVGAGI. The V and J ends lost 5 bases and 0 bases, in that order; junction bases with no gene match: 3. The CDR3 region has the DNA TGTGCCAGCAGTCTGACAGGGTCTAACTATGGCTACACCTTC. This codes for CASSLTGSNYGYTF.

The rearrangement links TRBV30 to TRBJ1-6, with 7 bases aligning to TRBD1. The junction had 16 bases not matched to a gene; V was cut back by 5 bases and J by 3 bases. Per the germline V gene, CDR1 is GTSNPN and CDR2 is SVGIG (reference sequence). This CDR3 spans 18 amino acids. In DNA form, the CDR3 reads TGTGCCTGGGAGAGGGACAGCTTCGATCTACACTATAATTCACCCCTCCACTTT. Translation gives CAWERDSFDLHYNSPLHF.

The chain has TRBV7-2 and TRBJ2-3, with a possible D match to TRBD1 (6 bases). Between the trimmed V and J ends, which lost 3 bases and 2 bases, there was a span of 9 bases. Looked up from germline, CDR1 is SGHTA and CDR2 is FQGNSA. This CDR3 contains 14 residues. The CDR3 coding sequence is TGTGCCAGCAGCTTCAGGGGCGACACAGATACGCAGTATTTT. This encodes CASSFRGDTDTQYF. The full variable domain, its missing parts supplied by reference TRBV7-2 and TRBJ2-3, is GAGVSQSPSNKVTEKGKDVELRCDPISGHTALYWYRQSLGQGLEFLIYFQGNSAPDKSGLPSDRFSAERTGGSVSTLTIQRTQQEDSAVYLCASSFRGDTDTQYFGPGTRLTVL.

This clone was found a few times. The chain joins TRBV6-6 to TRBJ2-7; possible D gene TRBD2, 6 bases. Trimming shortened V by 2 bases and J by 3 bases, and 8 bases separated the two germline ends. The CDR3 totals 13 residues. Germline lookup yields CDR1 MNHNY and CDR2 SVGAGI (reference sequence). The CDR3 sequence is CASSYGTDYEQYF. The CDR3 bases are TGTGCCAGCAGTTACGGGACTGACTACGAGCAGTACTTC.

J is TRBJ2-7 and V is TRBV11-2; 8 bases are a match to TRBD2. The CDR3 is made up of 12 amino acids. The trim removed 5 bases at V and 6 bases at J, leaving 3 bases unmatched. Per the germline V gene, CDR1 is SGHAT and CDR2 is FQNNGV. CDR3 residues: CASSRLAIEQYF. For the CDR3, the DNA is TGTGCCAGCAGCCGACTAGCGATCGAGCAGTACTTC. The full variable domain, with the rest looked up from reference TRBV11-2 and TRBJ2-7, is EAGVAQSPRYKIIEKRQSVAFWCNPISGHATLYWYQQILGQGPKLLIQFQNNGVVDDSQLPKDRFSAERLKGVDSTLKIQPAKLEDSAVYLCASSRLAIEQYFGPGTRLTVT.

This CDR3 is CASNGQSSGNTIYF. The CDR3 region has the DNA TGTGCCAGCAACGGACAGAGCTCTGGAAACACCATATATTTT. The chain links TRBV9 to TRBJ1-3, with D tentatively TRBD1 (6 bases). The ends were cut back, 6 bases at V and 0 bases at J, with 10 bases in the middle. CDR1 and CDR2 from the germline V gene are SGDLS and YYNGEE. The CDR3 length is 14 residues.

The gene calls are TRBV6-5 and TRBJ1-1; D possibly corresponds to TRBD1 (6 bases). Germline-derived CDR1 and CDR2 are MNHEY and SVGAGI. CDR3 length equals 15 residues. Trimming cost V 5 bases and J 4 bases, with 17 bases left between them. Here the CDR3 reads CASSRYRELVTEAFF. The CDR3 bases are TGTGCCAGCAGTAGATACAGGGAATTGGTCACTGAAGCTTTCTTT.

The chain links TRBV7-2 to TRBJ1-1; 9 nucleotides align to TRBD1. Trimming removed 5 bases from V and 1 base from J; junction bases left unmatched: 5. The CDR3 totals 15 residues. Germline loops: CDR1 SGHTA, CDR2 FQGNSA. This CDR3 is CASSPRGQGNTEAFF. The CDR3 DNA reads as TGTGCCAGCAGCCCTAGGGGACAGGGGAACACTGAAGCTTTCTTT. Using reference TRBV7-2 and TRBJ1-1 for the parts outside the CDR3, the full variable domain is GAGVSQSPSNKVTEKGKDVELRCDPISGHTALYWYRQSLGQGLEFLIYFQGNSAPDKSGLPSDRFSAERTGGSVSTLTIQRTQQEDSAVYLCASSPRGQGNTEAFFGQGTRLTVV.

Notes on this clone: Within the sample, other DNA sequences also encode this same CDR3. The V call is TRBV3-1 (or the pseudogene TRBV3-2), the J call TRBJ1-1, with 7 bases identical to TRBD1. The germline V gene encodes CDR1 LGHDT and CDR2 YNNKEL (reference sequence). The CDR3 consists of 14 residues. V lost 5 bases to trimming and J lost 2 bases; unmatched junction nucleotides: 5. This chain's CDR3 is CASSTRTGNTEAFF. CDR3 DNA: TGTGCCAGCAGCACCCGGACAGGTAACACTGAAGCTTTCTTT.